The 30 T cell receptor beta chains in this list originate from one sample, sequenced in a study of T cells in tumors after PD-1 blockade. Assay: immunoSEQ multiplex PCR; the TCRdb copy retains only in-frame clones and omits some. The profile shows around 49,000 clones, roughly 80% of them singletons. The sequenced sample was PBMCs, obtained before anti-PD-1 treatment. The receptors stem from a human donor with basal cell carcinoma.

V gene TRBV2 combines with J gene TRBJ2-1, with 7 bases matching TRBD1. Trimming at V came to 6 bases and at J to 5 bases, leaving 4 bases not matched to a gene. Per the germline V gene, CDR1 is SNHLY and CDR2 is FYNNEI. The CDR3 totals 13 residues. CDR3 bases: TGTGCCAGCAGCCGGGACAGTAACAATGAGCAGTTCTTC. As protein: CASSRDSNNEQFF.

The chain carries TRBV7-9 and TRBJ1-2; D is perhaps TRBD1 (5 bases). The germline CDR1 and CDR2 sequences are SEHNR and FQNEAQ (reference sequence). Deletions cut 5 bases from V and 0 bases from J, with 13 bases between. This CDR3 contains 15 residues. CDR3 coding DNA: TGTGCCAGCAGCCCTCAGGGAGGGACTAACTATGGCTACACCTTC. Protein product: CASSPQGGTNYGYTF.

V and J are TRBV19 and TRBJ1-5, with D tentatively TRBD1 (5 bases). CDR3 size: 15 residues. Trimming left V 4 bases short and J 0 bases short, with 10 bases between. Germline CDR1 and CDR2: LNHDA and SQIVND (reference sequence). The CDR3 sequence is CASSTETVSNQPQHF. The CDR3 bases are TGTGCCAGTAGTACCGAGACAGTTAGCAATCAGCCCCAGCATTTT.

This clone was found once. CDR3 DNA: TGTGCCAGCATCTTTTTTGGGGCCTACAATTATCAGCCCCAGCATTTT. It translates to CASIFFGAYNYQPQHF. The chain is built from TRBV7-4 and TRBJ1-5, with D maybe TRBD1 (5 bases). The CDR3 contains 16 residues. Germline loops: CDR1 SGHVT, CDR2 SQSDAQ. V lost 7 bases and J 5 bases, leaving 21 bases between the germline ends. Full variable domain (rest looked up from reference TRBV7-4 and TRBJ1-5): GAGVSQSPRYKVAKRGRDVALRCDSISGHVTLYWYRQTLGQGSEVLTYSQSDAQRDKSGRPSGRFSAERPERSVSTLKIQRTEQGDSAVYLCASIFFGAYNYQPQHFGDGTRLSIL.

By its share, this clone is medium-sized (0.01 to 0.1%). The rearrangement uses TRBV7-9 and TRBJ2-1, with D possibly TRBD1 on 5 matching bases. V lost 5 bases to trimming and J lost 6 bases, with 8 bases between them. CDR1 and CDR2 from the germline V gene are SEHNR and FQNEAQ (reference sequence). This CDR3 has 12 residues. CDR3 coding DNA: TGTGCCAGCAGCACCGACAGCAATGAGCAGTTCTTC. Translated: CASSTDSNEQFF. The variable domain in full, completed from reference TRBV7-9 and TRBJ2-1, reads DTGVSQNPRHKITKRGQNVTFRCDPISEHNRLYWYRQTLGQGPEFLTYFQNEAQLEKSRLLSDRFSAERPKGSFSTLEIQRTEQGDSAMYLCASSTDSNEQFFGPGTRLTVL.

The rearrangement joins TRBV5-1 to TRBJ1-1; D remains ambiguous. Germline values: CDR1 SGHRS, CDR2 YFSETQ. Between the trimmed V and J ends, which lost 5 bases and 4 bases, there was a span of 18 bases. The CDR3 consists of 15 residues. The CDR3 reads CASRFALRTVTEAFF. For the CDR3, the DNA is TGCGCCAGCAGGTTCGCCCTTCGAACGGTCACTGAAGCTTTCTTT.

CDR3 DNA: TGTGCCACCAGTGATACGACAGGCAACACCATATATTTT. Its translation is CATSDTTGNTIYF. The V call is TRBV24-1, the J call TRBJ1-3; maybe TRBD1 (6 bases). V was trimmed by 3 bases and J by 7 bases, leaving 9 bases between them. The CDR3 runs to 13 residues. CDR1 and CDR2 from the germline V gene are KGHDR and SFDVKD.

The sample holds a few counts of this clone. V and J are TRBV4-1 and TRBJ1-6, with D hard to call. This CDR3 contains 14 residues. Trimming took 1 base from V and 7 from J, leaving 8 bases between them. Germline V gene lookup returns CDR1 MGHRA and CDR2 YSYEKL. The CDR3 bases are TGCGCCAGCAGCCAAGGGATTTTAAATTCACCCCTCCACTTT. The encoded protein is CASSQGILNSPLHF.

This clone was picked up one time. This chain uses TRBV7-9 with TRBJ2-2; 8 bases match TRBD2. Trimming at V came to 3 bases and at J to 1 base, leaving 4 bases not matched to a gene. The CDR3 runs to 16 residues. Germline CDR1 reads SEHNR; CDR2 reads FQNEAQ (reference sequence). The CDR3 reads CASSLERGWNTGELFF. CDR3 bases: TGTGCCAGCAGCTTGGAGCGGGGGTGGAACACCGGGGAGCTGTTTTTT.

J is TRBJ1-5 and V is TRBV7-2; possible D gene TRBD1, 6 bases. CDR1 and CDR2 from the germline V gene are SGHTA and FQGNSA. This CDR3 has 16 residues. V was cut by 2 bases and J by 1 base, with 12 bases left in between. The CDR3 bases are TGTGCCAGCAGCTTATCCGACAGGCTGAGCAATCAGCCCCAGCATTTT. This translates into CASSLSDRLSNQPQHF.

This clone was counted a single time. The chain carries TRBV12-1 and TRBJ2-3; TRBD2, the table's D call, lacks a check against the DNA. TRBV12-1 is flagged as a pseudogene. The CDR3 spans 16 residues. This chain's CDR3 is CASSFVDGGGTDTQYF. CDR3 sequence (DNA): TGTGCCAGCAGCTTTGTTGACGGGGGAGGCACAGATACGCAGTATTTT.

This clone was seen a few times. CDR3 region: CASSQDTRDREAFF. In DNA, the CDR3 is TGCGCCAGCAGCCAAGATACTCGGGACAGGGAAGCTTTCTTT. The rearrangement links TRBV4-1 to TRBJ1-1; 8 bases align to TRBD1. CDR1 and CDR2 (germline): MGHRA, YSYEKL. The CDR3 covers 14 residues. The V and J ends lost 0 bases and 8 bases, in that order; junction bases with no gene match: 5.

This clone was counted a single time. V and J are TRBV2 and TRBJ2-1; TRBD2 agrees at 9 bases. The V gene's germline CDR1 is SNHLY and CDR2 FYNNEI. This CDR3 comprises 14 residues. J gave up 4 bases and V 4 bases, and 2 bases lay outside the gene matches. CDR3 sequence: CASSVSGGYNEQFF. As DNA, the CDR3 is TGTGCCAGCAGTGTTAGCGGGGGTTACAATGAGCAGTTCTTC.

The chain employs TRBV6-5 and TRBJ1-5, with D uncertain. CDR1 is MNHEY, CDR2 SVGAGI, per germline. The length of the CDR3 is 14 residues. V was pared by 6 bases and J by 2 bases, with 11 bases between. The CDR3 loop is CASRRWEGNQPQHF. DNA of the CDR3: TGTGCCAGCAGAAGGTGGGAGGGCAATCAGCCCCAGCATTTT.

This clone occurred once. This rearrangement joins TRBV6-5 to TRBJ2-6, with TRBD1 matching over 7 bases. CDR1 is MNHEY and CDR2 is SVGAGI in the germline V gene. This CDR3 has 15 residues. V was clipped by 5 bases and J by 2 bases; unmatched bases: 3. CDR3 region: CASSNQGAGANVLTF. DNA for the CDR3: TGTGCCAGCAGTAACCAGGGGGCTGGGGCCAACGTCCTGACTTTC.

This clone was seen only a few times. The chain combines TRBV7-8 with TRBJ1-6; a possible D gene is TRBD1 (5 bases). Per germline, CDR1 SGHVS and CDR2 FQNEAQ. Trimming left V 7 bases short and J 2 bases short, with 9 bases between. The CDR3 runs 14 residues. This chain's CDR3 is CASKGHPYNSPLHF. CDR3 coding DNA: TGTGCCAGCAAGGGGCATCCCTATAATTCACCCCTCCACTTT. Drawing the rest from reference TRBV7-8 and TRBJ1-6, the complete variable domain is GAGVSQSPRYKVAKRGQDVALRCDPISGHVSLFWYQQALGQGPEFLTYFQNEAQLDKSGLPSDRFFAERPEGSVSTLKIQRTQQEDSAVYLCASKGHPYNSPLHFGNGTRLTVT.

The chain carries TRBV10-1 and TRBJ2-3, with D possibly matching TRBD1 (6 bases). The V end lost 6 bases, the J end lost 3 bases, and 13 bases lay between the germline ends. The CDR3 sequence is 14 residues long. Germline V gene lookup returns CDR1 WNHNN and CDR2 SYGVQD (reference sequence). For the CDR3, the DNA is TGCGCCAGCAGCCGGGACAAATCTACAGATACGCAGTATTTT. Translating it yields CASSRDKSTDTQYF.

CDR3 in DNA: TGTGCCAGCAGCTTAAGCAGGGGGCTAGGAAAACTGTTTTTT. As protein: CASSLSRGLGKLFF. The V gene is TRBV7-2, the J gene TRBJ1-4; TRBD1 aligns across 8 bases. V shed 2 bases and J 10 bases; nucleotides not matched to a gene: 6. Germline assignment: CDR1 SGHTA and CDR2 FQGNSA. CDR3 length: 14 residues.

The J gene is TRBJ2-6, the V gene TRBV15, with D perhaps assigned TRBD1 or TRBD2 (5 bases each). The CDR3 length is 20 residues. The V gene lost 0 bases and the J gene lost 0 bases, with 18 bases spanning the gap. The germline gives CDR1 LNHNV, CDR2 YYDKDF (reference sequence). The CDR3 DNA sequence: TGTGCCACCAGCAGAGAAAACCTAGGGTGGGGGAGCTCTGGGGCCAACGTCCTGACTTTC. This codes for CATSRENLGWGSSGANVLTF.

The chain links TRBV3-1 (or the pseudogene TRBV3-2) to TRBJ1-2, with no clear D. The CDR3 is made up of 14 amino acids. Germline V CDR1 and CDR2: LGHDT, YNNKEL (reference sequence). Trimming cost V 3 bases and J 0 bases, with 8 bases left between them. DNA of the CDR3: TGTGCCAGCAGCCAGAAAGGGTCTAACTATGGCTACACCTTC. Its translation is CASSQKGSNYGYTF.

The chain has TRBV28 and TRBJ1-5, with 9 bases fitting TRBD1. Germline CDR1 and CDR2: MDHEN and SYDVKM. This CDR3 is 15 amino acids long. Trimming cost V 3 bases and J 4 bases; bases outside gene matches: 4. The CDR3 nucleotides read TGTGCCAGCAGTTTTTTGGGACAGGGAAATCAGCCCCAGCATTTT. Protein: CASSFLGQGNQPQHF.

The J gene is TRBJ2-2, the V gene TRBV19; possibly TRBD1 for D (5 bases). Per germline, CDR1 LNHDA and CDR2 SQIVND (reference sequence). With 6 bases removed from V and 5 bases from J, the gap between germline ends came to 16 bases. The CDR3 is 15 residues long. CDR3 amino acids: CASSWTLPSTGELFF. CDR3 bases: TGTGCCAGTAGCTGGACACTCCCGAGTACCGGGGAGCTGTTTTTT.

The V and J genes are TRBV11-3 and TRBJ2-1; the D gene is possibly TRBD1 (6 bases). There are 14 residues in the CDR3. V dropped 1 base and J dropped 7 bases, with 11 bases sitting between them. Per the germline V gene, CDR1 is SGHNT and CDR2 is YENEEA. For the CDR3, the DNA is TGTGCCAGCAGCTTAGGTGGGACAATTAATGAGCAGTTCTTC. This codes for CASSLGGTINEQFF.

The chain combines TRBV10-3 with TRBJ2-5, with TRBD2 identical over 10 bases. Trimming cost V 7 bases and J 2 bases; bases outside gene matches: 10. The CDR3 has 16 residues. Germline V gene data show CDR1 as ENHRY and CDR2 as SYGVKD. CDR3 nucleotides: TGTGCCATCATGTCGCTAGCGGGGGACCTACAAGAGACCCAGTACTTC. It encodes CAIMSLAGDLQETQYF.

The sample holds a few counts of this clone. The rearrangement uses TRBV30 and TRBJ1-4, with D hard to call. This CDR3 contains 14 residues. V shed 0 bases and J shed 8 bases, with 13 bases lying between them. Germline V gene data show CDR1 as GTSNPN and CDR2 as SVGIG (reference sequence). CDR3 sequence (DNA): TGTGCCTGGAGTGTAGGCCTTAGGAGAGAAAAACTGTTTTTT. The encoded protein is CAWSVGLRREKLFF. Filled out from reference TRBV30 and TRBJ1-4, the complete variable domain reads SQTIHQWPATLVQPVGSPLSLECTVEGTSNPNLYWYRQAAGRGLQLLFYSVGIGQISSEVPQNLSASRPQDRQFILSSKKLLLSDSGFYLCAWSVGLRREKLFFGSGTQLSVL.

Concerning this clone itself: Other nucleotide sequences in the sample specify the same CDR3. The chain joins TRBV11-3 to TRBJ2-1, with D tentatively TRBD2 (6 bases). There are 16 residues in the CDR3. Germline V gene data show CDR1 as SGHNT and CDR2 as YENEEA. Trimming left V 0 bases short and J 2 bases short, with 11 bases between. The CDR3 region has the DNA TGTGCCAGCAGCTTAGAGGGCGGGGCCCCCTACAATGAGCAGTTCTTC. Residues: CASSLEGGAPYNEQFF.

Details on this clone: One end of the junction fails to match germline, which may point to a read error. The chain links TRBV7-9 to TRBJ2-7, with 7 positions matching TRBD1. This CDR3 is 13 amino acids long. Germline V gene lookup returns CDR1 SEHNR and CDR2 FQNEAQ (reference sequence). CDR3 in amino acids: CASSLGQDYEQYF. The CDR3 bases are TGTGCCAGCAGTTTAGGACAGGACTACGAGCAGTACTTC.

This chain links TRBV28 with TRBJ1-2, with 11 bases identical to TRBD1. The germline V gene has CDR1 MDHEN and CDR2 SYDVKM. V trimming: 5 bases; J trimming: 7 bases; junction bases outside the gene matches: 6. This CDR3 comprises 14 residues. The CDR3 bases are TGTGCCAGCAGTCCCGGACAGGGGGCGGGTGGCTACACCTTC. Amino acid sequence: CASSPGQGAGGYTF.

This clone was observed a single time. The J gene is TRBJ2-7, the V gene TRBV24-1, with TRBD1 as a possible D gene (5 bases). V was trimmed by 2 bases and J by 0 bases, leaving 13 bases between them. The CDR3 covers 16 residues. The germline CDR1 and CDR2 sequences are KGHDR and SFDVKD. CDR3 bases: TGTGCCACCAGTGATTGGCACAGGAGACCCTCCTACGAGCAGTACTTC. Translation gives CATSDWHRRPSYEQYF.

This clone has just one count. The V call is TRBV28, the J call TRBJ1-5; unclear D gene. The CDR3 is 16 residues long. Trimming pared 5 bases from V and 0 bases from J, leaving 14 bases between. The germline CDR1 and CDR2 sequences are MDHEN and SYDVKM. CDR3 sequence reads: CASSPLPLGSNQPQHF. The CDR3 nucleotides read TGTGCCAGCAGTCCCCTCCCCTTGGGTAGCAATCAGCCCCAGCATTTT.